The 21 T cell receptor beta chains in this list originate from one sample, sequenced in a study of cytomegalovirus exposure and HLA in healthy donors. PCR used 60 Vbeta primers and 13 Jbeta primers. The repertoire was sequenced with immunoSEQ multiplex PCR; TCRdb's copy has only in-frame clones and lacks some. The sample has about 160,000 clones; 80% are singletons. The source material was PBMCs. The receptors derive from a man aged 18-30 years in good health and CMV-seropositive.

The J gene is TRBJ1-1, the V gene TRBV18; D remains ambiguous. Germline V gives CDR1 KGHSH, CDR2 LQKENI. Trimming left V 2 bases short and J 11 bases short, with 9 bases between. CDR3 length: 11 amino acids. CDR3: CASSPRVGAFF. The CDR3 DNA reads as TGTGCCAGCTCACCAAGAGTCGGGGCTTTCTTT.

The V gene is TRBV4-1, the J gene TRBJ2-3; perhaps TRBD1 as D (7 bases). V was trimmed by 1 base and J by 5 bases, leaving 16 bases between them. The CDR3 runs 16 residues. Looked up from germline, CDR1 is MGHRA and CDR2 is YSYEKL. CDR3 DNA sequence: TGCGCCAGCAGCCAAGGTCCCAGGGGGGAGGTAGATACGCAGTATTTT. Translating it yields CASSQGPRGEVDTQYF.

The chain joins TRBV7-2 to TRBJ2-3; D may be TRBD2 (5 bases). The CDR3 runs to 15 residues. V lost 2 bases, J lost 7 bases, and 16 bases lay in between. Per germline, CDR1 SGHTA and CDR2 FQGNSA. CDR3 nucleotide sequence: TGTGCCAGCAGCTTATCTCCGGGAACGGGGTATACGCAGTATTTT. Its protein product is CASSLSPGTGYTQYF.

The genes are TRBV18 and TRBJ1-6; no clear D gene. This CDR3 contains 14 residues. V lost 2 bases, J lost 9 bases, and 11 bases lay in between. CDR1 is KGHSH, CDR2 LQKENI, per germline. The DNA of the CDR3 is TGTGCCAGCTCACCAGAAGCTACGGTTTCACCCCTCCACTTT. It specifies CASSPEATVSPLHF.

The chain is built from TRBV29-1 and TRBJ1-3, with 7 positions matching TRBD1. V trimming: 4 bases; J trimming: 0 bases; junction bases outside the gene matches: 0. This CDR3 comprises 13 residues. The germline gives CDR1 SQVTM, CDR2 ANQGSEA. CDR3 protein: CSVGDSSGNTIYF. The CDR3 DNA is TGCAGCGTTGGGGACAGCTCTGGAAACACCATATATTTT.

The V gene is TRBV20-1, the J gene TRBJ2-1, with D hard to call. V lost 2 bases and J 6 bases, leaving 5 bases between the germline ends. The germline gives CDR1 DFQATT, CDR2 SNEGSKA (reference sequence). The CDR3 covers 11 residues. The CDR3 DNA is TGCAGTGCTAGACCCGTCAATGAGCAGTTCTTC. Its translation: CSARPVNEQFF.

The rearrangement links TRBV19 to TRBJ2-1, with D perhaps matching TRBD2 (6 bases). V dropped 10 bases and J dropped 7 bases, with 17 bases sitting between them. The CDR3 has 13 residues. CDR1 and CDR2 (germline): LNHDA, SQIVND (reference sequence). Here the CDR3 DNA reads TGTGCCACCCAGGAACTAGCTAGGAATGAGCAGTTCTTC. It translates to CATQELARNEQFF.

This chain uses TRBV19 with TRBJ1-5; D uncertain. Germline CDR1 is LNHDA and CDR2 is SQIVND (reference sequence). The germline V and J ends were trimmed by 7 bases and 6 bases, with 28 bases remaining between them. The CDR3 spans 18 residues. In nucleotides, the CDR3 is TGTGCCAGTATGGGAGGAGACCCCGGAGTGCGGGTGGGTCAGCCCCAGCATTTT. Translation gives CASMGGDPGVRVGQPQHF.

The rearrangement links TRBV2 to TRBJ2-7, with TRBD1 as a possible D gene (6 bases). Germline lookup yields CDR1 SNHLY and CDR2 FYNNEI. The CDR3 spans 15 residues. V dropped 0 bases and J dropped 3 bases, with 12 bases sitting between them. In DNA, the CDR3 is TGTGCCAGCAGTGAAGCGCGAGGGACATACTACGAGCAGTACTTC. It codes for CASSEARGTYYEQYF. Using reference TRBV2 and TRBJ2-7 for the parts outside the CDR3, the full variable domain is EPEVTQTPSHQVTQMGQEVILRCVPISNHLYFYWYRQILGQKVEFLVSFYNNEISEKSEIFDDQFSVERPDGSNFTLKIRSTKLEDSAMYFCASSEARGTYYEQYFGPGTRLTVT.

The V call is TRBV5-1, the J call TRBJ2-7, with 7 bases fitting TRBD1. The germline gives CDR1 SGHRS, CDR2 YFSETQ. Germline trimming cut 4 bases from V and 2 bases from J; bases unmatched to any gene: 6. The CDR3 runs 14 residues. The CDR3 sequence: CASSLGDRTYEQYF. CDR3 nucleotide sequence: TGCGCCAGCAGCCTGGGGGACAGAACCTACGAGCAGTACTTC.

The chain has TRBV5-1 and TRBJ2-1, with TRBD2 matching 9 bases. Germline V gene sequence: CDR1 SGHRS, CDR2 YFSETQ. The CDR3 covers 17 residues. The V gene end was trimmed by 2 bases and the J gene end by 2 bases; junction bases not matched to a gene: 8. The CDR3, as DNA: TGCGCCAGCAGCTTAGAGCGGGGGGCCAGGACCTACAATGAGCAGTTCTTC. This encodes CASSLERGARTYNEQFF.

This sequence joins TRBV2 and TRBJ1-5; tentatively, D is TRBD1 (5 bases). This CDR3 contains 15 residues. V shed 4 bases and J shed 6 bases, with 16 bases lying between them. In germline, CDR1 is SNHLY, CDR2 FYNNEI. CDR3 DNA sequence: TGTGCCAGCAGTGGGGGGGGTTGGGATTTTCAGCCCCAGCATTTT. Its protein is CASSGGGWDFQPQHF.

The chain employs TRBV9 and TRBJ2-5; a weak D match, TRBD2 (7 bases). CDR1 is SGDLS, CDR2 YYNGEE, per germline. The CDR3 length is 16 residues. Trimming shortened V by 0 bases and J by 2 bases, and 14 bases separated the two germline ends. CDR3 bases: TGTGCCAGCAGCGTAGAGGGGGGGGCTCAGCAAGAGACCCAGTACTTC. It is translated as CASSVEGGAQQETQYF. The whole variable domain, remainder taken from reference TRBV9 and TRBJ2-5, is DSGVTQTPKHLITATGQRVTLRCSPRSGDLSVYWYQQSLDQGLQFLIQYYNGEERAKGNILERFSAQQFPDLHSELNLSSLELGDSALYFCASSVEGGAQQETQYFGPGTRLLVL.

This chain connects TRBV6-5 to TRBJ1-1; possibly TRBD1 for D (6 bases). The CDR3 sequence is 14 residues long. The V gene lost 5 bases and the J gene lost 6 bases, with 16 bases spanning the gap. Germline assignment: CDR1 MNHEY and CDR2 SVGAGI. CDR3 DNA sequence: TGTGCCAGCAGTCCCGGGACAAGAGGGCCTGAAGCTTTCTTT. As protein: CASSPGTRGPEAFF.

This clone was seen only a few times. The V gene is TRBV5-6, the J gene TRBJ2-1; TRBD2 aligns across 8 bases. The CDR3 runs to 15 residues. The J segment lost 1 base and the V segment lost 1 base, leaving 1 base of the junction unmatched. In germline, CDR1 is SGHDT, CDR2 YYEEEE. The CDR3 here is CASSLSGGSYNEQFF. Here the CDR3 DNA reads TGTGCCAGCAGCTTGTCGGGGGGGTCCTACAATGAGCAGTTCTTC.

This clone came up once. The CDR3 spells CASSLVGLRPQETQYF. In DNA, the CDR3 is TGTGCCAGCAGCTTAGTCGGGTTAAGGCCCCAAGAGACCCAGTACTTC. The chain recombines TRBV7-6 with TRBJ2-5, with unresolved D. The germline CDR1 and CDR2 sequences are SGHVS and FNYEAQ. V shed 1 base and J shed 1 base, with 13 bases lying between them. CDR3 length: 16 amino acids.

This chain uses TRBV5-6 with TRBJ1-1; no firm D call. The V gene's germline CDR1 is SGHDT and CDR2 YYEEEE. V lost 2 bases and J lost 1, with 12 bases in between. The CDR3 is 15 amino acids. CDR3 bases: TGTGCCAGCAGCTTTTATAGCGGGGAGAACACTGAAGCTTTCTTT. Protein product: CASSFYSGENTEAFF.

The chain joins TRBV2 to TRBJ2-1, with 8 bases identical to TRBD2. The CDR3 contains 17 residues. CDR1 is SNHLY, CDR2 FYNNEI, per germline. V was pared by 8 bases and J by 2 bases, with 14 bases of the junction left unmatched. CDR3: CASSQQSGGPTYNEQFF. The CDR3 coding sequence is TGTGCCAGCTCCCAGCAATCGGGAGGGCCGACCTACAATGAGCAGTTCTTC.

This clone was seen more than once but under ten times. The V call is TRBV5-6, the J call TRBJ1-2; D possibly corresponds to TRBD1 (6 bases). CDR1 and CDR2 (germline): SGHDT, YYEEEE. Between the trimmed V and J ends, which lost 4 bases and 0 bases, there was a span of 10 bases. The CDR3 sequence is 14 residues long. This chain's CDR3 is CASSPRQANYGYTF. The CDR3 DNA follows: TGTGCCAGCAGCCCAAGACAGGCTAACTATGGCTACACCTTC.

The rearrangement links TRBV27 to TRBJ1-1, with 9 nucleotides matching TRBD1. V was clipped by 2 bases and J by 2 bases; unmatched bases: 0. Germline CDR1 reads MNHEY; CDR2 reads SMNVEV (reference sequence). This CDR3 contains 14 residues. The chain's CDR3 is CASSLTGGNTEAFF. The CDR3 coding sequence is TGTGCCAGCAGTTTAACAGGGGGCAACACTGAAGCTTTCTTT.

The chain joins TRBV19 to TRBJ1-1, with 8 bases that match TRBD1. CDR1 and CDR2 (germline): LNHDA, SQIVND (reference sequence). The CDR3 runs 13 residues. The V and J ends lost 4 bases and 5 bases, in that order; junction bases with no gene match: 3. CDR3 in amino acids: CASSSRTGTEAFF. In DNA, the CDR3 is TGTGCCAGTAGTAGCCGGACAGGGACTGAAGCTTTCTTT. The whole variable domain, filled in from reference TRBV19 and TRBJ1-1, reads DGGITQSPKYLFRKEGQNVTLSCEQNLNHDAMYWYRQDPGQGLRLIYYSQIVNDFQKGDIAEGYSVSREKKESFPLTVTSAQKNPTAFYLCASSSRTGTEAFFGQGTRLTVV.